The count of the clone carrying this TCR beta chain is one. The sample comes from a study of blood T cell repertoires in COVID-19. Study-level information: Researchers got acute and convalescent COVID-19 samples from the United States, Italy and Spain. The analysed material was cDNA or gDNA that came from T cells, B-cell-depleted T cells, or PBMCs.

Using immunoSEQ multiplex PCR, the repertoire was profiled, and TCRdb retains in-frame clones only, with some absent. This table has roughly 400,000 clones, just over 90% appearing once. Participants, about 18 to 90 years old, spanned about two dozen US areas. Before they entered the study, exposed participants had met a COVID-19 case within 2 weeks. Germline lookup yields CDR1 KGHSH and CDR2 LQKENI. V was pared by 4 bases and J by 0 bases, with 5 bases of the junction left unmatched. There are 15 residues in the CDR3. This TCR derives from a woman aged 40 to 50 who had been exposed to COVID-19. The sequenced sample was PBMCs or T cells enriched from blood (not recorded which). This sequence joins TRBV18 and TRBJ1-1; 7 nucleotides align to TRBD1. Here the CDR3 DNA reads TGTGCCAGCTCACTTACAGGGGACCTGAACACTGAAGCTTTCTTT. Translated: CASSLTGDLNTEAFF.